A single sample is the source of the 2 T cell receptor beta chains below, sequenced in a study of T cell changes during pregnancy in multiple sclerosis. This table comes from immunoSEQ multiplex PCR, and its TCRdb copy is limited to in-frame clones, with some not included. Found here are approximately 92,000 clones, about 93% of them singletons; the top ten hold around 0.99%. The sequencing here drew on peripheral blood, taken after pregnancy. Receptors were obtained from a female donor with multiple sclerosis, enrolled in a pregnancy study.

The chain combines TRBV6-1 with TRBJ2-7; the match to TRBD1 covers 9 bases. CDR3 length: 16 amino acids. Germline loops: CDR1 MNHNS, CDR2 SASEGT. V shed 3 bases and J 1 base; nucleotides not matched to a gene: 7. This CDR3 reads CASSDIRTGVSYEQYF. DNA for the CDR3: TGTGCCAGCAGTGACATTAGGACAGGGGTTTCCTACGAGCAGTACTTC.

The chain joins TRBV5-4 to TRBJ1-3, with no clear D. Germline CDR1 reads SGHNT; CDR2 reads YYREEE (reference sequence). V was shortened by 1 base and J by 0 bases, with 5 bases between the two germline ends. This CDR3 has 14 amino acids. CDR3 loop: CASSLTASGNTIYF. For the CDR3, the DNA is TGTGCCAGCAGCTTGACAGCCTCTGGAAACACCATATATTTT.